This passage covers 20 T cell receptor beta chains from one sample sequenced in a study of cytomegalovirus exposure and HLA in healthy donors. The PCR used 60 Vbeta and 13 Jbeta primers. Assay used: immunoSEQ multiplex PCR; TCRdb lists only in-frame clones, some missing. The sample holds some 120,000 clones, around two thirds seen once. Sequencing input: PBMCs. These TCRs come from a man aged 60-69 years in good health and CMV-seropositive.

This clone was observed a handful of times. This chain links TRBV5-1 with TRBJ2-7; 9 bases match TRBD1. From germline, CDR1 is SGHRS and CDR2 YFSETQ. This CDR3 has 14 residues. V trimming: 2 bases; J trimming: 6 bases; junction bases outside the gene matches: 6. The CDR3 here is CASSFQGQGIEQYF. DNA for the CDR3: TGCGCCAGCAGCTTTCAAGGACAGGGGATCGAGCAGTACTTC.

The chain recombines TRBV30 with TRBJ2-5; 8 bases match TRBD1. There are 13 residues in the CDR3. V was clipped by 4 bases and J by 7 bases; unmatched bases: 8. Looked up from germline, CDR1 is GTSNPN and CDR2 is SVGIG (reference sequence). In DNA, the CDR3 is TGTGCCTGGAACAGGGGGAGTAGGGGGACCCAGTACTTC. Encoded protein: CAWNRGSRGTQYF.

The chain joins TRBV19 to TRBJ2-2; 9 bases align to TRBD1. Germline assignment: CDR1 LNHDA and CDR2 SQIVND (reference sequence). Trimming at V came to 5 bases and at J to 9 bases, leaving 7 bases not matched to a gene. This CDR3 is built from 14 residues. CDR3 sequence (DNA): TGTGCCAGTAGTTTAGGACAGGGGCACCGGGAGCTGTTTTTT. This codes for CASSLGQGHRELFF.

The rearrangement uses TRBV29-1 and TRBJ2-3; 10 nucleotides match TRBD2. Germline values: CDR1 SQVTM, CDR2 ANQGSEA. The CDR3 totals 13 residues. J gave up 7 bases and V 5 bases, and 6 bases lay outside the gene matches. The CDR3 bases are TGCAGCGTTAAGCGGGGGGGCCGGTATACGCAGTATTTT. It translates to CSVKRGGRYTQYF.

V is TRBV5-1 and J is TRBJ2-3; 7 positions agree with TRBD1. CDR1 SGHRS and CDR2 YFSETQ come from the germline V gene. CDR3 length: 15 amino acids. Trimming removed 4 bases from V and 4 bases from J; junction bases left unmatched: 9. The CDR3 sequence is CASSLGDRESDTQYF. The CDR3 region has the DNA TGCGCCAGCAGCCTTGGCGACAGGGAATCAGATACGCAGTATTTT.

The J gene is TRBJ2-2, the V gene TRBV7-3; 11 nucleotides line up with TRBD1. V lost 5 bases, J lost 1 base, and 6 bases stayed unmatched. This CDR3 has 17 amino acids. CDR1 is SGHTA, CDR2 FQGTGA, per germline. The CDR3 reads CASSPLGTGGNTGELFF. For the CDR3, the DNA is TGTGCCAGCAGCCCCCTCGGGACAGGGGGGAACACCGGGGAGCTGTTTTTT.

Only one count was recorded for this clone. The chain links TRBV7-2 to TRBJ2-5; 9 positions agree with TRBD1. Germline V gene sequence: CDR1 SGHTA, CDR2 FQGNSA. This CDR3 has 14 amino acids. The V segment lost 3 bases and the J segment 5 bases; nucleotides outside the gene matches: 4. CDR3 DNA sequence: TGTGCCAGCAGCTTCCAGACAGGGGGGGAGACCCAGTACTTC. Amino acids: CASSFQTGGETQYF.

J is TRBJ1-1 and V is TRBV5-5; D may be TRBD1 (5 bases). Germline V lookup: CDR1 SGHKS, CDR2 YYEKEE (reference sequence). V lost 1 base and J lost 5, with 15 bases in between. The CDR3 is 15 amino acids. The CDR3 bases are TGTGCCAGCAGCTTGAGGCCAGGGCTAGGGACTGAAGCTTTCTTT. Protein product: CASSLRPGLGTEAFF. The full variable domain, rest sourced from reference TRBV5-5 and TRBJ1-1, is DAGVTQSPTHLIKTRGQQVTLRCSPISGHKSVSWYQQVLGQGPQFIFQYYEKEERGRGNFPDRFSARQFPNYSSELNVNALLLGDSALYLCASSLRPGLGTEAFFGQGTRLTVV.

The chain is built from TRBV4-1 and TRBJ2-7; D remains unclear. Trimming removed 0 bases at V and 5 bases at J, with 11 bases between. The CDR3 contains 14 residues. Germline CDR1 MGHRA, CDR2 YSYEKL. The CDR3 DNA follows: TGCGCCAGCAGCCAAGAGGGCCCCCGCGACGAGCAGTACTTC. Translating gives CASSQEGPRDEQYF.

The J gene is TRBJ1-2, the V gene TRBV19; the match to TRBD1 covers 8 bases. Germline V lookup: CDR1 LNHDA, CDR2 SQIVND (reference sequence). The ends lost 7 bases at V and 4 bases at J; junction bases unmatched: 5. This CDR3 is built from 13 residues. DNA for the CDR3: TGTGCCAGTAAGGACAGGGCCTTCTATGGCTACACCTTC. Residues: CASKDRAFYGYTF.

This clone was seen more than once but under ten times. The gene calls are TRBV11-2 and TRBJ1-2; 9 bases map to TRBD1. Germline V CDR1 and CDR2: SGHAT, FQNNGV. There are 15 residues in the CDR3. Germline trimming cut 1 base from V and 4 bases from J; bases unmatched to any gene: 4. CDR3 sequence (DNA): TGTGCCAGCAGCTTAGCAGGGACAGGGCCCTATGGCTACACCTTC. Translation: CASSLAGTGPYGYTF. The whole variable domain, filled in from reference TRBV11-2 and TRBJ1-2, reads EAGVAQSPRYKIIEKRQSVAFWCNPISGHATLYWYQQILGQGPKLLIQFQNNGVVDDSQLPKDRFSAERLKGVDSTLKIQPAKLEDSAVYLCASSLAGTGPYGYTFGSGTRLTVV.

This clone was seen once. The V call is TRBV30, the J call TRBJ1-4; 10 nucleotides match TRBD1. The CDR3 is made up of 15 amino acids. V dropped 5 bases and J dropped 7; count of bases not matched to a gene: 10. In germline, CDR1 is GTSNPN, CDR2 SVGIG (reference sequence). The CDR3 region is CAWSSGTGDGEKLFF. The CDR3 nucleotides are TGTGCCTGGTCCTCCGGGACAGGGGACGGTGAAAAACTGTTTTTT. Variable domain in full (rest from reference TRBV30 and TRBJ1-4): SQTIHQWPATLVQPVGSPLSLECTVEGTSNPNLYWYRQAAGRGLQLLFYSVGIGQISSEVPQNLSASRPQDRQFILSSKKLLLSDSGFYLCAWSSGTGDGEKLFFGSGTQLSVL.

This clone was observed a handful of times. The rearrangement links TRBV2 to TRBJ2-5; D is possibly TRBD2 (6 bases). Trimming removed 1 base from V and 2 bases from J, with 8 bases in between. The germline gives CDR1 SNHLY, CDR2 FYNNEI. This CDR3 comprises 14 residues. CDR3 DNA: TGTGCCAGCAGTGAAGTTGGGGGGCAAGAGACCCAGTACTTC. This translates into CASSEVGGQETQYF.

J is TRBJ2-1 and V is TRBV11-2; the D gene is possibly TRBD2 (6 bases). V lost 0 bases, J lost 15 bases, and 15 bases lay in between. The CDR3 consists of 13 residues. Germline values: CDR1 SGHAT, CDR2 FQNNGV. The DNA for the CDR3 is TGTGCCAGCAGCTTAGAATGGGACTCCATAGGGTTCTTC. Translating gives CASSLEWDSIGFF. The full variable domain, its missing parts supplied by reference TRBV11-2 and TRBJ2-1, is EAGVAQSPRYKIIEKRQSVAFWCNPISGHATLYWYQQILGQGPKLLIQFQNNGVVDDSQLPKDRFSAERLKGVDSTLKIQPAKLEDSAVYLCASSLEWDSIGFFGPGTRLTVL.

V is TRBV5-4 and J is TRBJ1-1; 7 bases are a match to TRBD1. The CDR3 length is 15 residues. V was clipped by 4 bases and J by 6 bases; unmatched bases: 12. Germline V lookup: CDR1 SGHNT, CDR2 YYREEE (reference sequence). The CDR3 loop is CASSGPRGGRSEAFF. As DNA, the CDR3 is TGTGCCAGCAGCGGGCCCCGAGGGGGCAGATCTGAAGCTTTCTTT.

The V call is TRBV10-3, the J call TRBJ2-7, with 7 bases fitting TRBD1. Germline CDR1 ENHRY, CDR2 SYGVKD. The trim removed 5 bases at V and 0 bases at J, leaving 1 base unmatched. This CDR3 spans 13 amino acids. The CDR3 DNA sequence: TGTGCCATCAGTTGGGACAGCTCCTACGAGCAGTACTTC. Amino acids: CAISWDSSYEQYF.

In this sample, this clone turned up once. The chain's CDR3 is CASSLTGGAYEQYF. The CDR3 nucleotides read TGCGCCAGCAGCCTTACAGGTGGAGCCTACGAGCAGTACTTC. The chain links TRBV4-1 to TRBJ2-5; D is perhaps TRBD1 (5 bases). The end of the DNA aligns better with TRBJ2-7, so the J call may be wrong. CDR3 length: 14 amino acids. Germline CDR1 MGHRA, CDR2 YSYEKL.

The rearrangement joins TRBV6-5 to TRBJ1-4; 8 nucleotides match TRBD1. J lost 0 bases, V lost 6 bases, and 3 bases had no gene match. This CDR3 contains 15 residues. Germline values: CDR1 MNHEY, CDR2 SVGAGI. The CDR3 here is CASRRTGSTNEKLFF. The CDR3 DNA reads TGTGCCAGCAGGCGGACAGGGTCAACTAATGAAAAACTGTTTTTT.

The chain carries TRBV6-4 and TRBJ2-2; the match to TRBD2 covers 7 bases. Germline V CDR1 and CDR2: MRHNA, SNTAGT. This CDR3 spans 16 amino acids. The junction had 3 bases not matched to a gene; V was cut back by 2 bases and J by 0 bases. The CDR3 DNA follows: TGTGCCAGCAGTGACGTGGGGGGGGCGAACACCGGGGAGCTGTTTTTT. It is translated as CASSDVGGANTGELFF.

CDR3 sequence reads: CAWLRQGVNSPLHF. Written as DNA, the CDR3 is TGTGCCTGGCTAAGACAGGGGGTCAATTCACCCCTCCACTTT. This chain connects TRBV30 to TRBJ1-6; TRBD1 matches 9 bases. The V gene's germline CDR1 is GTSNPN and CDR2 SVGIG (reference sequence). This CDR3 is 14 amino acids long. Unmatched junction bases numbered 6, after V lost 5 bases and J lost 7 bases.